This T cell receptor (beta chain) was captured by sequencing in a study of T cells in Graves' hyperthyroidism and ophthalmopathy. This clonotype came up many times. Exclusion criteria comprised uncontrolled infection, other autoimmune disease, pregnancy or lactation. Diagnosis rested on symptoms, serum thyroxine and TRAb, thyroid ultrasound, and orbital computed tomography. Researchers amplified the TCR beta CDR3 regions from RNA transcripts. During a first-round RT-PCR of the TCR CDR3, the HTBI primer set was used. A single record per CDR3 protein comes from TCRdb applying MiXCR to the multiplex PCR reads. The table lists 450,000 to 700,000 distinct CDR3 sequences, about half of them singletons, with roughly 20% in the top ten. V lost 5 bases to trimming and J lost 5 bases, with 6 bases between them. The length of the CDR3 is 11 residues.

This TCR came from an adult woman with Graves' disease, either hyperthyroidism or ophthalmopathy (not recorded which). Source material: peripheral blood or thyroid tissue (not recorded which). J is TRBJ1-2 and V is TRBV12-3 or TRBV12-4, with D uncertain. Here the CDR3 DNA reads TGTGCCAGCAGTCCCATATATGGCTACACCTTC. Amino acid sequence: CASSPIYGYTF.